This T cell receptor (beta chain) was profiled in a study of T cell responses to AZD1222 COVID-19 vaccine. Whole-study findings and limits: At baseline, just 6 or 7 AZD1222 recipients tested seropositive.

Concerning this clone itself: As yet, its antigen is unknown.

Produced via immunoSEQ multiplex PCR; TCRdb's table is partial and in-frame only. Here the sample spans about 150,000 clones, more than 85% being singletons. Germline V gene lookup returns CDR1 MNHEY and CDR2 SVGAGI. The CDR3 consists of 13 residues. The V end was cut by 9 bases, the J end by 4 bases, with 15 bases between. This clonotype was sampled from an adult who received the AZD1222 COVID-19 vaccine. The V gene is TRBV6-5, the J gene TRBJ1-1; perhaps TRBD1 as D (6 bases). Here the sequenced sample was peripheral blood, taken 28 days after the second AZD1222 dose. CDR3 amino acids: CASSRGGGTEAFF. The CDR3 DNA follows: TGTGCCAGTTCCAGGGGCGGGGGCACTGAAGCTTTCTTT.